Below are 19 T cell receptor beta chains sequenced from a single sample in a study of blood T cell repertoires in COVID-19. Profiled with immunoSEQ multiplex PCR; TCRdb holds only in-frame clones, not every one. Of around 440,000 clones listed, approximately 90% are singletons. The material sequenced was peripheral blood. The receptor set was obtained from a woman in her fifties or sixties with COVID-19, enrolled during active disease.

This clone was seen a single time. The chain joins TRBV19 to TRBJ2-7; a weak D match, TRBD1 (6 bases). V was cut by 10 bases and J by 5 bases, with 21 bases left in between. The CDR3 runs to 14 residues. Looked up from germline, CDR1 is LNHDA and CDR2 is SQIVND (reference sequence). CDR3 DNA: TGTGCCACCACCTCATCCAGGGACACCCACGAGCAGTACTTC. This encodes CATTSSRDTHEQYF.

The CDR3 nucleotides are TGTGCGGACAGGCTATCCACTGAAGCTTTCTTT. Residues: CADRLSTEAFF. This chain joins TRBV6-5 and TRBJ1-1, with 7 bases lining up with TRBD1. The CDR3 is made up of 11 amino acids. Germline CDR1 is MNHEY and CDR2 is SVGAGI.

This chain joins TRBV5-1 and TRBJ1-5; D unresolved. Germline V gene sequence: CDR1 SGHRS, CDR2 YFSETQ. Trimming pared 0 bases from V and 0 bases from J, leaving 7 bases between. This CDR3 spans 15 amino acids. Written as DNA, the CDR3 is TGCGCCAGCAGCTTGGGGAGCTATAGCAATCAGCCCCAGCATTTT. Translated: CASSLGSYSNQPQHF.

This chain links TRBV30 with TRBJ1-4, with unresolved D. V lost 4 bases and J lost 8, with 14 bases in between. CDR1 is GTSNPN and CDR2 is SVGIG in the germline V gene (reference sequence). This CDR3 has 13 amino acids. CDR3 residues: CAWTIGRNEKLFF. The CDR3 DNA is TGTGCCTGGACTATAGGGAGGAACGAAAAACTGTTTTTT.

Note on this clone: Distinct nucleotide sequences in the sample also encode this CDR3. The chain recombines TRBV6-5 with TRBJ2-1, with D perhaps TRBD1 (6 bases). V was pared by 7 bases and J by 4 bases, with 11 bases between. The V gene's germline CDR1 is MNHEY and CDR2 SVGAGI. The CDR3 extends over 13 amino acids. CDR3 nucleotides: TGTGCCAGCACCGGGCAGGGGTACAATGAGCAGTTCTTC. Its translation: CASTGQGYNEQFF.

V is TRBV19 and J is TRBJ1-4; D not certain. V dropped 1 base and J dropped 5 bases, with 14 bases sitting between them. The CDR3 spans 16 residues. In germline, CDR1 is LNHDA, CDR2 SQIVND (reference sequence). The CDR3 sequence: CASSIAVGRSNEKLFF. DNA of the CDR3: TGTGCCAGTAGTATAGCCGTCGGCAGGTCCAATGAAAAACTGTTTTTT.

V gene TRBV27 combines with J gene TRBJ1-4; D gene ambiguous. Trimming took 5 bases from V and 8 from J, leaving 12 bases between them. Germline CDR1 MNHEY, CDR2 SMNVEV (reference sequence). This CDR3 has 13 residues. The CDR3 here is CASSIGVEEKLFF. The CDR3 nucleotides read TGTGCCAGCAGTATCGGGGTTGAGGAAAAACTGTTTTTT. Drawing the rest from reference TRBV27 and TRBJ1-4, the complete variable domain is EAQVTQNPRYLITVTGKKLTVTCSQNMNHEYMSWYRQDPGLGLRQIYYSMNVEVTDKGDVPEGYKVSRKEKRNFPLILESPSPNQTSLYFCASSIGVEEKLFFGSGTQLSVL.

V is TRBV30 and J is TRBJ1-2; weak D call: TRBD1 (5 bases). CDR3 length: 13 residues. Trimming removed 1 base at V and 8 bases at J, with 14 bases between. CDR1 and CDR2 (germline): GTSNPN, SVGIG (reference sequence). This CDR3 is CAWSAPTHRGYTF. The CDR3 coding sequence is TGTGCCTGGAGTGCCCCTACTCACAGGGGCTACACCTTC.

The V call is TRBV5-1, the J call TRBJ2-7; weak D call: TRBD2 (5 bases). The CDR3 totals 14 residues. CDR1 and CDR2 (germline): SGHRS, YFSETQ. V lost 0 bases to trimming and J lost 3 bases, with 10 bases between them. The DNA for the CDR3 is TGCGCCAGCAGCTTGGGTAGCGTCCGCTACGAGCAGTACTTC. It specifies CASSLGSVRYEQYF.

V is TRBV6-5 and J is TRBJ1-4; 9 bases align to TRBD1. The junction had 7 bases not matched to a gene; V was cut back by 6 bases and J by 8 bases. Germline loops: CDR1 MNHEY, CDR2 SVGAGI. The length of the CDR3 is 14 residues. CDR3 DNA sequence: TGTGCCAGCAGCCGGGGGACAGGGAAAGAAAAACTGTTTTTT. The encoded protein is CASSRGTGKEKLFF.

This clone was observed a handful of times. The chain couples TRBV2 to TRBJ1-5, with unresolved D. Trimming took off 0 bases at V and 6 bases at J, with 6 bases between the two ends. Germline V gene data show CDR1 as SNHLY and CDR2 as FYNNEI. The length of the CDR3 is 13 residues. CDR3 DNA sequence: TGTGCCAGCAGTGAAGCGAGAGTTCAGCCCCAGCATTTT. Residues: CASSEARVQPQHF.

CDR3 region: CASSQGRSAAVYEQYF. The CDR3 DNA is TGTGCCAGCAGCCAAGGTCGGTCGGCGGCGGTCTACGAGCAGTACTTC. The chain joins TRBV3-1 (or the pseudogene TRBV3-2) to TRBJ2-7; D is uncertain. Trimming removed 1 base at V and 3 bases at J, with 16 bases between. The CDR3 is 16 residues long. The germline V gene has CDR1 LGHDT and CDR2 YNNKEL (reference sequence).

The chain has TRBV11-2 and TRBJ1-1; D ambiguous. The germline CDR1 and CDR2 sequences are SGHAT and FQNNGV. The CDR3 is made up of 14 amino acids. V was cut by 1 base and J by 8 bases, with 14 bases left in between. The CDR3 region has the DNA TGTGCCAGCAGCTTAGGGTGGGGAGAGGTCGAAGCTTTCTTT. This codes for CASSLGWGEVEAFF.

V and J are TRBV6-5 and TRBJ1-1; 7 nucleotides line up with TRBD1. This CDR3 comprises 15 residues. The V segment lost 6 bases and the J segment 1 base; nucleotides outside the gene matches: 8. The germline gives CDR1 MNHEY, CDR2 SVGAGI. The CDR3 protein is CASSLDRAENTEAFF. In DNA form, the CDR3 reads TGTGCCAGCAGCCTAGACAGGGCGGAGAACACTGAAGCTTTCTTT.

The CDR3 protein is CASSRIGENSPLHF. The CDR3 nucleotides read TGTGCCAGCAGTCGTATTGGAGAGAATTCACCCCTCCACTTT. This chain links TRBV3-1 (or the pseudogene TRBV3-2) with TRBJ1-6; D gene unclear. Germline loops: CDR1 LGHDT, CDR2 YNNKEL (reference sequence). V lost 6 bases to trimming and J lost 7 bases, with 13 bases between them. The CDR3 has 14 amino acids.

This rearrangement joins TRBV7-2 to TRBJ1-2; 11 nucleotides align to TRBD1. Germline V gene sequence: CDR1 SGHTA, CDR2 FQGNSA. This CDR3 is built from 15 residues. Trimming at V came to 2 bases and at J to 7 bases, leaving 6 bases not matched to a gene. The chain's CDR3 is CASSLLGTGGSGYTF. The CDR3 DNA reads TGTGCCAGCAGCTTACTGGGGACAGGGGGTAGTGGCTACACCTTC.

CDR3 sequence (DNA): TGTGCCAGCAGCCAAGAGGCTAGCGGACCCACAGATACGCAGTATTTT. It specifies CASSQEASGPTDTQYF. The gene calls are TRBV3-1 (or the pseudogene TRBV3-2) and TRBJ2-3, with 7 bases fitting TRBD2. The CDR3 is made up of 16 amino acids. V lost 0 bases, J lost 2 bases, and 5 bases stayed unmatched. Germline lookup yields CDR1 LGHDT and CDR2 YNNKEL (reference sequence).

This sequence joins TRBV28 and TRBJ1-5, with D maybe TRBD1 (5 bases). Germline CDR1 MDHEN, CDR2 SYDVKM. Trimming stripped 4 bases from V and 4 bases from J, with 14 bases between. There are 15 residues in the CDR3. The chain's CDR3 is CASSWRGGGNQPQHF. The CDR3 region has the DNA TGTGCCAGCAGTTGGAGGGGAGGAGGGAATCAGCCCCAGCATTTT.

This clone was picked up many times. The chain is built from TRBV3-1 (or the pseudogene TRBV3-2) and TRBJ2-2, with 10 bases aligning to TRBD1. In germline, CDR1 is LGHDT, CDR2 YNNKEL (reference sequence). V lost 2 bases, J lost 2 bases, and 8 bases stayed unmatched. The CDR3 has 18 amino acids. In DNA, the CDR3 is TGTGCCAGCAGCCAACGGACAGGGGGTTGGCCTAACACCGGGGAGCTGTTTTTT. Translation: CASSQRTGGWPNTGELFF.